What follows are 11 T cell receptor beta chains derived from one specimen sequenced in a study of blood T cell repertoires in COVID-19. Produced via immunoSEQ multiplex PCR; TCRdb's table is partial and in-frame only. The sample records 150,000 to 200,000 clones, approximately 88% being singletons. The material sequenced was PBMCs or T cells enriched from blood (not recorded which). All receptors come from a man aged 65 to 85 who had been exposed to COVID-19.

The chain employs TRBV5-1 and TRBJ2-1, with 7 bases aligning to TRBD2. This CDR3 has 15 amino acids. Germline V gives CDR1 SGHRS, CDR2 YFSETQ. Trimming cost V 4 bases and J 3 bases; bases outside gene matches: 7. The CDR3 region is CASSPGTNNYNEQFF. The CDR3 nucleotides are TGCGCCAGCAGCCCCGGGACTAACAACTACAATGAGCAGTTCTTC.

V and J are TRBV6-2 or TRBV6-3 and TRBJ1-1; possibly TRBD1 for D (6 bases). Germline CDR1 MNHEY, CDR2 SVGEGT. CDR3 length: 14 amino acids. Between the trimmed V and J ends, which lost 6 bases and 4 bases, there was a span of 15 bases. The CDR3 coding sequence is TGTGCCAGCAGCCCGGGGGGGGGCGGCACTGAAGCTTTCTTT. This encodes CASSPGGGGTEAFF.

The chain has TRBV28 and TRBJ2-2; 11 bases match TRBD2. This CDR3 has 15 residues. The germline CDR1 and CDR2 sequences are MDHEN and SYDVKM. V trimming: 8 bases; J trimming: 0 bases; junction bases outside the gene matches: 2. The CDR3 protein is CASRTSGPNTGELFF. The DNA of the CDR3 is TGTGCCAGCCGGACTAGCGGGCCGAACACCGGGGAGCTGTTTTTT.

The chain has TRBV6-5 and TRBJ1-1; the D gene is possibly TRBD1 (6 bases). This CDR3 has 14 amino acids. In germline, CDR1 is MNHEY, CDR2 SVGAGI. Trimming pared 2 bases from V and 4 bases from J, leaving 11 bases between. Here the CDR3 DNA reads TGTGCCAGCAGTTACCGAGGGGGACCCACTGAAGCTTTCTTT. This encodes CASSYRGGPTEAFF.

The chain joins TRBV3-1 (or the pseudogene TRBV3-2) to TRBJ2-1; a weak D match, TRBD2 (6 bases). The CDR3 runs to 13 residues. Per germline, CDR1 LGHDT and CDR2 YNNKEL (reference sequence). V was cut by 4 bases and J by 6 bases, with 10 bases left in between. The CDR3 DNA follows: TGTGCCAGCAGCCCCCTTAGCGGCAATGAGCAGTTCTTC. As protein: CASSPLSGNEQFF.

CDR3 loop: CASSLGSYEQYF. As DNA, the CDR3 is TGTGCCAGCAGTTTGGGCAGCTACGAGCAGTACTTC. The rearrangement links TRBV12-3 or TRBV12-4 to TRBJ2-7, with unresolved D. With 3 bases removed from V and 3 bases from J, the gap between germline ends came to 6 bases. The CDR3 contains 12 residues.

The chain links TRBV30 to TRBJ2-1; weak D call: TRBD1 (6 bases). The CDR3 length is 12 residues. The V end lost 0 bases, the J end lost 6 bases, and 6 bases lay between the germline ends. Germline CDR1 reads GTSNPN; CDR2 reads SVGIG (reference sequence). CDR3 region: CAWSVRGNEQFF. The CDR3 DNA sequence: TGTGCCTGGAGTGTCAGGGGCAATGAGCAGTTCTTC. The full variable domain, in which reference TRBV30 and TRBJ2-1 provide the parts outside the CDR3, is SQTIHQWPATLVQPVGSPLSLECTVEGTSNPNLYWYRQAAGRGLQLLFYSVGIGQISSEVPQNLSASRPQDRQFILSSKKLLLSDSGFYLCAWSVRGNEQFFGPGTRLTVL.

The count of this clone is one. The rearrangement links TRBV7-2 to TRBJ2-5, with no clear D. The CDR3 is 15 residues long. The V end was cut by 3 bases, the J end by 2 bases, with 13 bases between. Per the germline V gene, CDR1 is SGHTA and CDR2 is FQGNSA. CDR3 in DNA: TGTGCCAGCAGCTTCCGGCGGTATCAACAAGAGACCCAGTACTTC. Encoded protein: CASSFRRYQQETQYF.

CDR3 amino acids: CASSLGQPNEKLFF. The CDR3 DNA is TGCGCCAGCAGCTTAGGACAGCCTAATGAAAAACTGTTTTTT. The V gene is TRBV5-1, the J gene TRBJ1-4; D might be TRBD1 (6 bases). Germline CDR1 is SGHRS and CDR2 is YFSETQ. The CDR3 runs 14 residues. The ends were cut back, 2 bases at V and 3 bases at J, with 8 bases in the middle.

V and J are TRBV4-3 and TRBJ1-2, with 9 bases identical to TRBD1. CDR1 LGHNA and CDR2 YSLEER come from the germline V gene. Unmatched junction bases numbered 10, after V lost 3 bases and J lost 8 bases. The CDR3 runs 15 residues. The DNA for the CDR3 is TGCGCCAGCAGCCACCCGGGACAGGGCTTAGGGGGCTACACCTTC. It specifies CASSHPGQGLGGYTF.

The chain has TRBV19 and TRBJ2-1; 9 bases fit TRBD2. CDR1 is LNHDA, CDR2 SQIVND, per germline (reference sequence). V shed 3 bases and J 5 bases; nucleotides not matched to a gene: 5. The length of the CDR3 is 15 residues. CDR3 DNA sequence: TGTGCCAGTAGTATTATAGCGGGAGCCCACAATGAGCAGTTCTTC. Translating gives CASSIIAGAHNEQFF.